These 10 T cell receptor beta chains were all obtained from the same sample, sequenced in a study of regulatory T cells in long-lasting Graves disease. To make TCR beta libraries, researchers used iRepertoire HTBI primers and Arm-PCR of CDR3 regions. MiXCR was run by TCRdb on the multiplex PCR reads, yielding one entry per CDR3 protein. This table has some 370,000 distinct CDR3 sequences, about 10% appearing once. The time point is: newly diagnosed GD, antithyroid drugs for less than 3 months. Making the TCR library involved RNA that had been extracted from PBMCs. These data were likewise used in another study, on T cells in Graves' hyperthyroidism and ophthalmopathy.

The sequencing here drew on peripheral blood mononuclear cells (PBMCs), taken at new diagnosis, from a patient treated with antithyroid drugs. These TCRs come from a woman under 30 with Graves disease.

The CDR3 DNA reads as TGTGCCAGCAGCCGCGGGGGGGGGACAGGGGCAAATCAGCCCCAGCATTTT. Translation: CASSRGGGTGANQPQHF. The rearrangement uses TRBV7-9 and TRBJ1-5; 10 bases are a match to TRBD1. The CDR3 loop spans 17 amino acids. V lost 5 bases and J lost 4; bases outside the gene matches: 11. Germline V gene lookup returns CDR1 SEHNR and CDR2 FQNEAQ (reference sequence). Complete variable domain (other parts from reference TRBV7-9 and TRBJ1-5): DTGVSQNPRHKITKRGQNVTFRCDPISEHNRLYWYRQTLGQGPEFLTYFQNEAQLEKSRLLSDRFSAERPKGSFSTLEIQRTEQGDSAMYLCASSRGGGTGANQPQHFGDGTRLSIL.

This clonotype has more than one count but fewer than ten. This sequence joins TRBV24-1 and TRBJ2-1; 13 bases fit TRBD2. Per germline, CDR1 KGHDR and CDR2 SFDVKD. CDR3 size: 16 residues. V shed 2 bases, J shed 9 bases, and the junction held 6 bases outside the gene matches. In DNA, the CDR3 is TGTGCCACCAGTGATTCTACTAGCGGGGGGGCCAGTGAGCAGTTCTTC. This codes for CATSDSTSGGASEQFF.

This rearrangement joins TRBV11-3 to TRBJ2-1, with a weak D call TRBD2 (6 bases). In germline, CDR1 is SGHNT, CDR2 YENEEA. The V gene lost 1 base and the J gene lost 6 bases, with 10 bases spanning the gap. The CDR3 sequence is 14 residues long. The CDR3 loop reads CASSLARDLNEQFF. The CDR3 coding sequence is TGTGCCAGCAGCTTAGCGCGGGACCTCAATGAGCAGTTCTTC.

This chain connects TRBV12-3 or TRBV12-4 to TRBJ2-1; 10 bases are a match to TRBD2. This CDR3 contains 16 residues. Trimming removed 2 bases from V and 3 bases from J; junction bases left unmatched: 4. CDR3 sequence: CASSLLAGGIYNEQFF. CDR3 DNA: TGTGCCAGCAGTTTATTAGCGGGGGGAATCTACAATGAGCAGTTCTTC.

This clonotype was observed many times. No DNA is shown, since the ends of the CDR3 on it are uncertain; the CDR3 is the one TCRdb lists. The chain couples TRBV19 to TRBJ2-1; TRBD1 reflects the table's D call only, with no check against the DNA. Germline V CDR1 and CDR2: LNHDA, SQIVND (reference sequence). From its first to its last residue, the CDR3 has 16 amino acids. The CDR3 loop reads CASTPFGPGEGNEQFF.

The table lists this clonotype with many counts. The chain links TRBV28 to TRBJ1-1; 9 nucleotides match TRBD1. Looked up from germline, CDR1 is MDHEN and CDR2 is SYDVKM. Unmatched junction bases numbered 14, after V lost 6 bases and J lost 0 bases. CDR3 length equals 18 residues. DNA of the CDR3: TGTGCCAGCAGGATTTCGACAGGGGGTAAATTCATGAACACTGAAGCTTTCTTT. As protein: CASRISTGGKFMNTEAFF.

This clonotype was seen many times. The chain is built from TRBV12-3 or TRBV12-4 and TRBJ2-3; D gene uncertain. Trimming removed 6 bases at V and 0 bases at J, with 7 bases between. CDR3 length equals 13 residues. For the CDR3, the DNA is TGTGCCAGCAGCTTGCGCAGCACAGATACGCAGTATTTT. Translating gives CASSLRSTDTQYF.

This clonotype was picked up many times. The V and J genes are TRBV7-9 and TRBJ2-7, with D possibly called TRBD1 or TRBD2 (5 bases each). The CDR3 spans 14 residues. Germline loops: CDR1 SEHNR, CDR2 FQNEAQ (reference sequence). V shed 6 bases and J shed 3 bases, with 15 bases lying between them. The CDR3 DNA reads TGTGCCAGCAGTCCGGGACGGTTTGGCTACGAGCAGTACTTC. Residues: CASSPGRFGYEQYF.

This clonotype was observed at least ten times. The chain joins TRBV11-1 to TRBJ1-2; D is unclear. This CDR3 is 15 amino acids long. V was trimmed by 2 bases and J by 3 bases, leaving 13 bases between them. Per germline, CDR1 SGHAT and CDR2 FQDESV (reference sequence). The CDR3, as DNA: TGTGCCAGCAGCTTAACTCCACCGGGCGACTATGGCTACACCTTC. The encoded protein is CASSLTPPGDYGYTF.

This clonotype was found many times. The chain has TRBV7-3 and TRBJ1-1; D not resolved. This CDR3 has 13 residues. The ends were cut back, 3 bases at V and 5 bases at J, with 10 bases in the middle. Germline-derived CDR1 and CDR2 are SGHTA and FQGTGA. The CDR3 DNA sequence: TGTGCCAGCAGCTTCGGGGAAGGGACTGAAGCTTTCTTT. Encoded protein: CASSFGEGTEAFF.